The rows below give T cell receptor beta chains drawn from one sample of a study of control samples from healthy donors and cancer patients. Method: immunoSEQ multiplex PCR; TCRdb's copy keeps in-frame clones and lacks some. There are some 66,000 clones in the sample; approximately 85% occur only once, and roughly 6% lies in the top ten. Sequences were obtained from blood. The receptor set was obtained from a man in his forties or fifties in good health. Both conserved end residues are trimmed from each CDR3. Fields, in order: J gene, V gene, clone size, CDR3 protein. Size tells how often a clone was seen (once, few, many) or the class of an expanded clone, and some rows leave it out.

TRBJ1-3	TRBV6-5	.	ASRFSGNTIY
TRBJ2-5	TRBV5-1	.	ASSFLGQETQY
TRBJ2-6	TRBV7-8	once	ASSLAGHLSPSGANVLT
TRBJ1-5	TRBV2	.	ASSGSGGNQPQH
TRBJ1-4	TRBV28	.	ASSSPLTGEKLF
TRBJ2-1	TRBV28	.	ASSLTGGYNEQF
TRBJ1-2	TRBV28	.	ASTLGGGSWLNGYT
TRBJ2-7	TRBV7-2	.	ASRPGTAQGEQY
TRBJ2-7	TRBV28	.	ASSLSGRAIWEQY
TRBJ2-7	TRBV6-2/TRBV6-3	.	ASSYSNRGDYEQY
TRBJ2-7	TRBV19	.	ASSTDRGRGFYEQY
TRBJ1-2	TRBV27	.	ASSSGGVTGYT
TRBJ2-7	TRBV5-6	.	ASSFNPGTYYEQY
TRBJ2-7	TRBV11-3	few	ASSRGVSYEQY
TRBJ2-7	TRBV7-2	.	ASSLYVAGGPYEQY
TRBJ2-7	TRBV11-3	few	ASSLGRGNDEQY
TRBJ1-4	TRBV5-8	.	ASSLGQGIKATNEKLF
TRBJ2-2	TRBV5-1	.	ASSLGTGIVGELF
TRBJ1-6	TRBV5-8	once	ASRDRDRYNSPLH
TRBJ2-7	TRBV7-9	.	ASSPTDYEQY
TRBJ2-3	TRBV12-3/TRBV12-4	.	ASGDRYTDTQY
TRBJ1-1	TRBV11-3	.	ASSLDTGQNTEAF
TRBJ1-2	TRBV19	.	ASSIEGRDGYGYT
TRBJ2-3	TRBV6-5	medium-sized	ASSSPGATTDTQY
TRBJ1-6	TRBV28	once	ASSPRGGFNSPLH
TRBJ1-5	TRBV6-4	.	ASSRTPKQH
TRBJ2-1	TRBV27	.	ASSSRTYNEQF
TRBJ2-5	TRBV6-5	.	ASSTGVRETQY
TRBJ2-1	TRBV12-5	.	ASGPRTNEQF
TRBJ2-2	TRBV5-5	.	ASSLAQGATNTGELF
TRBJ2-1	TRBV5-6	.	ASSLGLDYNEQF
TRBJ2-1	TRBV25-1	.	ASSGGGAHNEQF
TRBJ2-3	TRBV19	.	ASRPSFGTDTQY
TRBJ2-1	TRBV20-1	.	SARTLTQF
TRBJ2-1	TRBV7-9	.	ASSPGTSRYDEQF
TRBJ2-2	TRBV5-1	.	ASSLEGSGVNTGELF
TRBJ2-7	TRBV6-6	.	ASSYSVGEQY
TRBJ2-5	TRBV7-9	.	ASSPIGTVIIETQY
TRBJ2-2	TRBV2	.	ASRTAGELF